This TCR beta chain was sequenced for a study of T cells in localized non-small cell lung cancer. The V gene lost 5 bases and the J gene lost 9 bases, with 11 bases spanning the gap. CDR3 length equals 12 residues. From germline, CDR1 is SGHAT and CDR2 FQNNGV. The table came from immunoSEQ multiplex PCR; TCRdb's copy has only in-frame clones and leaves some out. The sample contains approximately 24,000 clones, 65% to 85% of which appear only once. This clone has only one observation. Its antigen is not identified. General study points: Maximal T cell clonality occurred in uninvolved adjacent lung, with tumor ranking below it. Sequencing involved a lone tumor region, leaving heterogeneity possible. Higher adjacent-lung clonality was associated with shorter survival. Appearance in adjacent lung was seen for a median roughly 50 of the top 100 tumor clones.

The sequence was collected from a man between 40 and 70 years old with stage III squamous cell lung carcinoma. The chain has TRBV11-2 and TRBJ2-1, with D possibly matching TRBD2 (6 bases). This specimen was peripheral blood, taken before any cancer treatment. The CDR3 protein is CASSTLGGEQFF. The CDR3 DNA follows: TGTGCCAGCAGCACCCTGGGGGGTGAGCAGTTCTTC.